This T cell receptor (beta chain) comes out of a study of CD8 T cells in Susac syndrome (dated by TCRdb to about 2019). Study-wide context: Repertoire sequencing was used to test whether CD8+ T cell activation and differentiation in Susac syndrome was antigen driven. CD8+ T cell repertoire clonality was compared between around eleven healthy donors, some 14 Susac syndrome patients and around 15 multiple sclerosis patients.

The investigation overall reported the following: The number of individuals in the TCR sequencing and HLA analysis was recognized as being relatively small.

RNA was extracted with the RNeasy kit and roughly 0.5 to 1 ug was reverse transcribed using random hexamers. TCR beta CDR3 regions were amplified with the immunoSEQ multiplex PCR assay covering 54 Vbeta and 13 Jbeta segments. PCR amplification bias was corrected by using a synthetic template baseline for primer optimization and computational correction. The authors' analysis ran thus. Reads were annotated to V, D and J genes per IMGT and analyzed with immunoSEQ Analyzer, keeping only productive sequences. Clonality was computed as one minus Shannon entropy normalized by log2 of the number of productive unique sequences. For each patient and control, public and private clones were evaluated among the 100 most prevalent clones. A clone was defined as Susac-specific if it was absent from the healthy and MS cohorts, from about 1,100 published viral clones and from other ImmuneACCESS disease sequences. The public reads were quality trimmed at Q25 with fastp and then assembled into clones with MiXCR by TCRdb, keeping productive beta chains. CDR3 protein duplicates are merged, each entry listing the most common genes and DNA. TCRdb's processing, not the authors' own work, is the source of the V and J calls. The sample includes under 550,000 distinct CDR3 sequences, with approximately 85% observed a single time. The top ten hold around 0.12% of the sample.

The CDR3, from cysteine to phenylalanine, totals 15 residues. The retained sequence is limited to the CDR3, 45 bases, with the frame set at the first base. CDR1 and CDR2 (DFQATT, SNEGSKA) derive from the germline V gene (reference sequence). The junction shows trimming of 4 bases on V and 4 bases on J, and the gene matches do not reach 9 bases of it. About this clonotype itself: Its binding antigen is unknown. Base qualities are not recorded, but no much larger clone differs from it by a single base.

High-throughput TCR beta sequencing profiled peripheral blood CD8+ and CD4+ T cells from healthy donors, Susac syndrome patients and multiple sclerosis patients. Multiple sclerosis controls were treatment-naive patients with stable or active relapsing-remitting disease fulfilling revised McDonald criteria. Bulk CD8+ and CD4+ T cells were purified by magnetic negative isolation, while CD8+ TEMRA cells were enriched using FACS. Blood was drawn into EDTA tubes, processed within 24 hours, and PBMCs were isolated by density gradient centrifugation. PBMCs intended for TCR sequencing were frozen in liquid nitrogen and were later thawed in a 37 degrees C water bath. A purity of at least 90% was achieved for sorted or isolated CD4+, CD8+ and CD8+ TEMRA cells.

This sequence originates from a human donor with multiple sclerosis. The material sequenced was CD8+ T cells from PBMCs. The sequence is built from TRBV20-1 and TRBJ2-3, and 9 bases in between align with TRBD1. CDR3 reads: CSAKTGTGYPDTQYF. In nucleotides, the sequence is TGCAGTGCTAAGACCGGGACAGGGTACCCAGATACGCAGTATTTT.